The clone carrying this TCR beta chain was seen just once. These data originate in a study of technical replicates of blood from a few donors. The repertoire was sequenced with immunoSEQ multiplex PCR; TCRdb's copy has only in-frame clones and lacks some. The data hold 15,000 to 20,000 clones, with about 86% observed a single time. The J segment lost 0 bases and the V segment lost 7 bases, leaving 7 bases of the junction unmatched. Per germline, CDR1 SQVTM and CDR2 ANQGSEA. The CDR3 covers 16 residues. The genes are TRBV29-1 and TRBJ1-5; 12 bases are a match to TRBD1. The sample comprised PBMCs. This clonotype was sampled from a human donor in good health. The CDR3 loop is CSAAGTGGNSNQPQHF. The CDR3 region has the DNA TGCAGCGCCGCCGGGACAGGGGGCAATAGCAATCAGCCCCAGCATTTT.